Shown below are 5 T cell receptor beta chains from a single sample sequenced in a study of post-analysis software for immune sequencing data. Their antigens remain unidentified. TCR beta cDNA libraries had unique molecular identifiers. TCRdb re-called the PCR reads through MiXCR, storing one row per CDR3 protein. The table records about 540,000 distinct CDR3 sequences, less than 40% of them present only once. Findings of the study overall: With TRBV5-6, TRBV5-1 and TRBV20-1 included, about five TRBV segments were more frequent in patients than in controls.

The sample consisted of blood. The receptors derive from a girl aged 2-17 years with multiple sclerosis.

The chain recombines TRBV20-1 with TRBJ1-2; the D is unclear. V was shortened by 6 bases and J by 4 bases, with 12 bases between the two germline ends. CDR3 size: 12 residues. Germline values: CDR1 DFQATT, CDR2 SNEGSKA (reference sequence). The chain's CDR3 is CSAPGRIYGYTF. The CDR3 nucleotides read TGCAGTGCCCCCGGACGGATCTATGGCTACACCTTC.

The chain carries TRBV5-5 and TRBJ1-2; possible D gene TRBD1, 6 bases. The CDR3 contains 15 residues. The V gene lost 5 bases and the J gene lost 2 bases, with 16 bases spanning the gap. Germline CDR1 reads SGHKS; CDR2 reads YYEKEE (reference sequence). CDR3 loop: CASRRETGSNYGYTF. CDR3 coding DNA: TGTGCCAGCAGGCGGGAAACAGGGTCCAACTATGGCTACACCTTC.

The CDR3 region is CASSPGLVSYYEQYF. CDR3 bases: TGTGCCAGCAGTCCCGGACTAGTAAGTTACTACGAGCAGTACTTC. The chain has TRBV28 and TRBJ2-7; 7 bases are shared with TRBD2. The trim removed 5 bases at V and 3 bases at J, leaving 10 bases unmatched. The CDR3 runs 15 residues. Germline V gene lookup returns CDR1 MDHEN and CDR2 SYDVKM.

In the case of this clonotype: Lacking the conserved final phenylalanine or tryptophan, this CDR3 likely reflects a read error. The V and J genes are TRBV4-1 and TRBJ1-5; 7 bases are shared with TRBD1. Per germline, CDR1 MGHRA and CDR2 YSYEKL. J gave up 3 bases and V 1 base, and 3 bases lay outside the gene matches. The length of the CDR3 is 15 residues. The chain's CDR3 is CASSQGGTVNQPQHV. Here the CDR3 DNA reads TGCGCCAGCAGCCAAGGCGGGACAGTCAATCAGCCCCAGCATGTT.

This clonotype was picked up a small number of times. The chain combines TRBV5-1 with TRBJ2-7; D is uncertain. The length of the CDR3 is 11 residues. V lost 2 bases and J lost 5, with 5 bases in between. The germline V gene has CDR1 SGHRS and CDR2 YFSETQ. CDR3 coding DNA: TGCGCCAGCAGCTTCCTTAACGAGCAGTACTTC. Translation gives CASSFLNEQYF.